This entry features one TCR beta chain sequence. Antigen: not known. Given a much more abundant clone one base away, this may be a read error. The data derive from a study of identical twins' blood T cells. Trimming removed 4 bases from V and 1 base from J, with 14 bases in between. The CDR3 runs to 15 residues. Germline V lookup: CDR1 SGHDT, CDR2 YYEEEE. Study observations and caveats: Each donor's most abundant TCRbeta clonotypes shared more CDR3 sequences with her twin than unrelated donors.

MiXCR, applied by TCRdb to the 5' RACE reads, yields one record per CDR3 protein. In the table there are fewer than 450,000 distinct CDR3 sequences, roughly 28% of which are singletons. The receptor was derived from a woman aged 18 to 55 in good health. The chain joins TRBV5-6 to TRBJ1-1; D is unresolved. The sample consisted of PBMCs. DNA for the CDR3: TGTGCCAGCAGCAGGTCCATGACGGGGAACACTGAAGCTTTCTTT. It encodes CASSRSMTGNTEAFF.